This record concerns one T cell receptor beta chain sequence. The sample has other DNA sequences that encode this CDR3 too. The CDR3 has 14 amino acids. Germline CDR1 SEHNR, CDR2 FQNEAQ (reference sequence). V lost 2 bases and J 1 base, leaving 8 bases between the germline ends. These data originate in a study of blood T cell repertoires in COVID-19. Study at large: Specimens from acute and convalescent COVID-19 originated in the United States, Italy and Spain. PBMCs, B-cell-depleted T cells, or T cells were the source of the cDNA or gDNA that made up the material.

Per the authors' pipeline: Amplifying reference gene primers gave estimates of nucleated cell counts. Sequenced by immunoSEQ multiplex PCR; TCRdb stores in-frame clones only, minus some. V and J calls and clone size are copied from that table; D and trimming were computed from the DNA. The sample lists about 210,000 clones, 80% to 90% seen once, with more than 0.7% in the top ten. Sequenced material: peripheral blood. This clonotype originated in a woman aged 70 to 79 with acute or convalescent COVID-19. V is TRBV7-9 and J is TRBJ1-1, with D uncertain. CDR3 protein: CASSLIRGNTEAFF. The CDR3 bases are TGTGCCAGCAGCTTAATCCGGGGGAACACTGAAGCTTTCTTT.